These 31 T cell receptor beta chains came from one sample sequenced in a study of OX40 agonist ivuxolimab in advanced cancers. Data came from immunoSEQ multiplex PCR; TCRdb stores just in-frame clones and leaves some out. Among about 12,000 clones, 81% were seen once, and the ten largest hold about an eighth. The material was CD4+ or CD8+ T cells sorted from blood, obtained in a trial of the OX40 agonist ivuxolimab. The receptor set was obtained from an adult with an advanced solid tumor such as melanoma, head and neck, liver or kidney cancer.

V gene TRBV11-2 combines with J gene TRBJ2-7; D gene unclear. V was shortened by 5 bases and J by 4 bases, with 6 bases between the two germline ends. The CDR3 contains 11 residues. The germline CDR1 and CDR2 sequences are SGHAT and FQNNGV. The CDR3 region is CASSQKYEQYF. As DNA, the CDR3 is TGTGCCAGCAGCCAGAAATACGAGCAGTACTTC.

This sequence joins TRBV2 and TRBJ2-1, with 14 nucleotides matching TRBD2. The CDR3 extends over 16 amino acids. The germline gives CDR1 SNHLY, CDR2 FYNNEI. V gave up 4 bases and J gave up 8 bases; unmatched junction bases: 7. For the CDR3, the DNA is TGTGCCAGCAGTGTCCGGACTAGCGGGAGGATCGATGAGCAGTTCTTC. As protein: CASSVRTSGRIDEQFF. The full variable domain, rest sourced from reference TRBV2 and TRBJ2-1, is EPEVTQTPSHQVTQMGQEVILRCVPISNHLYFYWYRQILGQKVEFLVSFYNNEISEKSEIFDDQFSVERPDGSNFTLKIRSTKLEDSAMYFCASSVRTSGRIDEQFFGPGTRLTVL.

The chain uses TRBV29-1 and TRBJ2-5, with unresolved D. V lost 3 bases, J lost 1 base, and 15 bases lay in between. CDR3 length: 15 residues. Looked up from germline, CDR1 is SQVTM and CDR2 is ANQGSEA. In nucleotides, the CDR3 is TGCAGCGTTGACGGGCAACTGCGGAGCCAAGAGACCCAGTACTTC. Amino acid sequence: CSVDGQLRSQETQYF.

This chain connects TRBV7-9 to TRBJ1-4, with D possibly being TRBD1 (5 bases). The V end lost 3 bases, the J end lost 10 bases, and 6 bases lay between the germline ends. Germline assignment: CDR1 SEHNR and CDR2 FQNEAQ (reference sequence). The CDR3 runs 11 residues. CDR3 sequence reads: CASSLGGKLFF. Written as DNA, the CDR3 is TGTGCCAGCAGCTTGGGGGGAAAACTGTTTTTT. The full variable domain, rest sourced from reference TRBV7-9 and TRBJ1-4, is DTGVSQNPRHKITKRGQNVTFRCDPISEHNRLYWYRQTLGQGPEFLTYFQNEAQLEKSRLLSDRFSAERPKGSFSTLEIQRTEQGDSAMYLCASSLGGKLFFGSGTQLSVL.

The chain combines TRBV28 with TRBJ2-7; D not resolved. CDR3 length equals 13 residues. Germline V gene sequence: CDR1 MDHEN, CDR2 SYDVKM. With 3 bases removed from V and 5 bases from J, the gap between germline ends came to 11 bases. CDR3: CASSFLTNHEQYF. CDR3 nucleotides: TGTGCCAGCAGTTTCCTTACGAACCACGAGCAGTACTTC.

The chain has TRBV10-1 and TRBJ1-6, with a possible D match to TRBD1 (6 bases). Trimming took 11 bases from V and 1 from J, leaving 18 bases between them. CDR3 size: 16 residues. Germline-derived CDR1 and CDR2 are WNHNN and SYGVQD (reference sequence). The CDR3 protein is CASGGQSESYNSPLHF. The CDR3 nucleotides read TGCGCCTCCGGCGGACAGTCGGAATCCTATAATTCACCCCTCCACTTT.

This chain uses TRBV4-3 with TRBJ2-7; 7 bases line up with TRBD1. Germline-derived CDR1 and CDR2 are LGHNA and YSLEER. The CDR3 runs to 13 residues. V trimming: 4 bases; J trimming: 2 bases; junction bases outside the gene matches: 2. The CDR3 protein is CASSPGQAYEQYF. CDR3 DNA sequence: TGCGCCAGCAGCCCAGGACAGGCCTACGAGCAGTACTTC.

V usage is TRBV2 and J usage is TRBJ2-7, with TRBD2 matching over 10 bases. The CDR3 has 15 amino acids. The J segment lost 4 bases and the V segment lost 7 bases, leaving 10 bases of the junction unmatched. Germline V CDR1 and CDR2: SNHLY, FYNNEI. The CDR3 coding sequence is TGTGCCAGCACCGGAGAGCGGGAGGGCCTTTACGAGCAGTACTTC. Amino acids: CASTGEREGLYEQYF. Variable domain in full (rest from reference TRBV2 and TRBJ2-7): EPEVTQTPSHQVTQMGQEVILRCVPISNHLYFYWYRQILGQKVEFLVSFYNNEISEKSEIFDDQFSVERPDGSNFTLKIRSTKLEDSAMYFCASTGEREGLYEQYFGPGTRLTVT.

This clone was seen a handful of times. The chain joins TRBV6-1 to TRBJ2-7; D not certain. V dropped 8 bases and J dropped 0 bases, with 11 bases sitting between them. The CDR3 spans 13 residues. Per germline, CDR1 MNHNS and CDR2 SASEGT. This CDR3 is CASQDGRSYEQYF. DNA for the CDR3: TGTGCCAGCCAGGACGGCCGCTCCTACGAGCAGTACTTC.

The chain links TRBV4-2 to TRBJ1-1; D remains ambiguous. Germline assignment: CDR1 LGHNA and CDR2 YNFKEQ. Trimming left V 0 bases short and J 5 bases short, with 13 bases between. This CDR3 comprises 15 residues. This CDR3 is CASSQDHLLGTEAFF. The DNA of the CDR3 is TGTGCCAGCAGCCAAGATCATCTCTTAGGGACTGAAGCTTTCTTT.

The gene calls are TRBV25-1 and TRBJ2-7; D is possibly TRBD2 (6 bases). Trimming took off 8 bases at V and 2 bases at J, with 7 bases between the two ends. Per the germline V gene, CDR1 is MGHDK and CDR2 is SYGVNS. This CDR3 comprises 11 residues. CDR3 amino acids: CASGGAYEQYF. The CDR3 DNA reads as TGTGCCAGCGGAGGGGCCTACGAGCAGTACTTC.

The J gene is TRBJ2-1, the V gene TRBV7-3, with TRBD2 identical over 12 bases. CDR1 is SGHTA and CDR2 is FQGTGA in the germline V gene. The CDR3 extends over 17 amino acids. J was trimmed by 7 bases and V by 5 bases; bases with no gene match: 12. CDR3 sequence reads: CASSPLASGRVMNEQFF. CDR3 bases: TGTGCCAGCAGCCCCCTAGCTAGCGGGAGGGTAATGAATGAGCAGTTCTTC.

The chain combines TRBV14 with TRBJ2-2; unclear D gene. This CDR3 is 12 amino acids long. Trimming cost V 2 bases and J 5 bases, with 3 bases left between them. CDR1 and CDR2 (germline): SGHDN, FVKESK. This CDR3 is CASSQRTGELFF. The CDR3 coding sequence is TGTGCCAGCAGCCAAAGGACCGGGGAGCTGTTTTTT.

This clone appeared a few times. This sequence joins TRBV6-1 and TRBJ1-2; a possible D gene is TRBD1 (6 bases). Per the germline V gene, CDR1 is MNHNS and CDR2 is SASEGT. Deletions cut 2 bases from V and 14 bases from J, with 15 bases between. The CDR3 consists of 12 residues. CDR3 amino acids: CASSETWTERTF. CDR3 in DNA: TGTGCCAGCAGTGAAACCTGGACAGAAAGGACCTTC.

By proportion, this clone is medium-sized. DNA of the CDR3: TGCGCCAGCAGCCAAAGGACAGGGCGGGAGCAGTACTTC. Encoded protein: CASSQRTGREQYF. The chain carries TRBV4-3 and TRBJ2-7; 8 bases fit TRBD1. The V and J ends lost 2 bases and 7 bases, in that order; junction bases with no gene match: 4. The germline CDR1 and CDR2 sequences are LGHNA and YSLEER. This CDR3 contains 13 residues.

The CDR3 DNA is TGTGCCTGGAGTGAGGGTGAAGCTTTCTTT. Protein product: CAWSEGEAFF. The genes are TRBV30 and TRBJ1-1; no firm D call. CDR1 and CDR2 (germline): GTSNPN, SVGIG (reference sequence). The CDR3 contains 10 residues. The ends were cut back, 1 base at V and 7 bases at J, with 4 bases in the middle.

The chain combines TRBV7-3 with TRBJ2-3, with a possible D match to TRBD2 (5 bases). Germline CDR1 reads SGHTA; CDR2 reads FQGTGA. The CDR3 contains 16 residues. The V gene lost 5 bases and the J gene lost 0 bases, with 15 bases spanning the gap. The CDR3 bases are TGTGCCAGCAGCCCGACCCAGCGGAGGAGCACAGATACGCAGTATTTT. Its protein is CASSPTQRRSTDTQYF. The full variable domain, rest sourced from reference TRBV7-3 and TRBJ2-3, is GAGVSQTPSNKVTEKGKYVELRCDPISGHTALYWYRQSLGQGPEFLIYFQGTGAADDSGLPNDRFFAVRPEGSVSTLKIQRTERGDSAVYLCASSPTQRRSTDTQYFGPGTRLTVL.

In DNA form, the CDR3 reads TGTGCCAGCAGTTTATTTCGGGGGGTAGACTACGAGCAGTACTTC. Its translation is CASSLFRGVDYEQYF. The chain employs TRBV27 and TRBJ2-7; 7 nucleotides line up with TRBD2. The CDR3 has 15 residues. Trimming removed 1 base from V and 3 bases from J; junction bases left unmatched: 6. Germline V gene data show CDR1 as MNHEY and CDR2 as SMNVEV (reference sequence).

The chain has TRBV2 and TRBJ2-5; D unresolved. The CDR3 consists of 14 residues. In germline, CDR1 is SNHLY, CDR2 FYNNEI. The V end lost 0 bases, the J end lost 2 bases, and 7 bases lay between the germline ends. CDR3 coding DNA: TGTGCCAGCAGTGAAGCTCGCAGGCAAGAGACCCAGTACTTC. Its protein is CASSEARRQETQYF.

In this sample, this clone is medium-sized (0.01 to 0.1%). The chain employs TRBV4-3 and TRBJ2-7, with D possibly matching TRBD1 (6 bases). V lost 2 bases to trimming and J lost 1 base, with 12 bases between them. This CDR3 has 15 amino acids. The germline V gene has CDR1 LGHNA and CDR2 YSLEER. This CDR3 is CASSQQATGSYEQYF. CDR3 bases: TGCGCCAGCAGCCAACAAGCGACAGGATCCTACGAGCAGTACTTC.

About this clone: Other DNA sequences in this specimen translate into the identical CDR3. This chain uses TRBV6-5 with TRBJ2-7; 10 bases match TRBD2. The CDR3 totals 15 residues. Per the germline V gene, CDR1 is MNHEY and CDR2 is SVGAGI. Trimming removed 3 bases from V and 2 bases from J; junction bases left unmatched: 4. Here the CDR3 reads CASSYRTSGTYEQYF. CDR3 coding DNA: TGTGCCAGCAGTTATAGGACTAGCGGCACCTACGAGCAGTACTTC.

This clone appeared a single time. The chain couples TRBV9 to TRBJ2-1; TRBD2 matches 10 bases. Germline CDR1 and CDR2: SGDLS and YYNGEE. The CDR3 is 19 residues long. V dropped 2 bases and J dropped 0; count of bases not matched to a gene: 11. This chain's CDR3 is CASSVPGLAEPSSYNEQFF. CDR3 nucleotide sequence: TGTGCCAGCAGCGTTCCCGGACTAGCGGAGCCCAGCTCCTACAATGAGCAGTTCTTC.

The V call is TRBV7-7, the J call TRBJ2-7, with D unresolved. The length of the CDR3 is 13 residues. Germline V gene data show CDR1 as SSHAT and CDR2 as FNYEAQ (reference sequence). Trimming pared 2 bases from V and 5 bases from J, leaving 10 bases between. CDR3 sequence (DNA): TGTGCCAGCAGCTTAACGCTGCAGAACGAGCAGTACTTC. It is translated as CASSLTLQNEQYF.

CDR3 amino acids: CASSPILASSSYNEQFF. In nucleotides, the CDR3 is TGTGCCAGCAGTCCGATACTAGCGTCGAGCTCCTACAATGAGCAGTTCTTC. The chain carries TRBV27 and TRBJ2-1; 7 nucleotides line up with TRBD2. The CDR3 runs to 17 residues. J was trimmed by 0 bases and V by 5 bases; bases with no gene match: 10. Germline V gene sequence: CDR1 MNHEY, CDR2 SMNVEV (reference sequence).

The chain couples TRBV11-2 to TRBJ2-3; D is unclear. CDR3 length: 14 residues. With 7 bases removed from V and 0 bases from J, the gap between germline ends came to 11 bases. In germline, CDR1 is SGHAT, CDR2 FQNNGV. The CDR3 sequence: CASMQSGSTDTQYF. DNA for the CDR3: TGTGCCAGCATGCAGAGTGGCAGCACAGATACGCAGTATTTT.

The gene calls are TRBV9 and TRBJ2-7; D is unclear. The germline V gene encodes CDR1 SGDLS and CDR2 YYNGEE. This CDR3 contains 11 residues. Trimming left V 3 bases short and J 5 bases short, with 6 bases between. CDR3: CASSDLNEQYF. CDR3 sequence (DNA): TGTGCCAGCAGCGACCTTAACGAGCAGTACTTC.

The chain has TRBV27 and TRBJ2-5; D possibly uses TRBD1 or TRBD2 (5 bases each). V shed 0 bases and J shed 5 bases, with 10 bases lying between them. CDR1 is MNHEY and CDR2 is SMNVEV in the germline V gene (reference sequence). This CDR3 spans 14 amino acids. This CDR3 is CASSLSGPGETQYF. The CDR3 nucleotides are TGTGCCAGCAGTTTATCGGGACCCGGGGAGACCCAGTACTTC.

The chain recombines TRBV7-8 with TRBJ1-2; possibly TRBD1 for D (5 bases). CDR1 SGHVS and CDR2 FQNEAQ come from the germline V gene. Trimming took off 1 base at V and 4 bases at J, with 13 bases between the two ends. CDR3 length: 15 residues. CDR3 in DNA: TGTGCCAGCAGCTTAGAGGCAGGGACCGGCTATGGCTACACCTTC. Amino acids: CASSLEAGTGYGYTF.

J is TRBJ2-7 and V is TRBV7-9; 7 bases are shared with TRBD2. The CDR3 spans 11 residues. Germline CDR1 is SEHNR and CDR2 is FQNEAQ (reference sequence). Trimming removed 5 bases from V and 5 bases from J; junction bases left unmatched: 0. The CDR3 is CASSGGDEQYF. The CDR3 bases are TGTGCCAGCAGCGGGGGGGACGAGCAGTACTTC.

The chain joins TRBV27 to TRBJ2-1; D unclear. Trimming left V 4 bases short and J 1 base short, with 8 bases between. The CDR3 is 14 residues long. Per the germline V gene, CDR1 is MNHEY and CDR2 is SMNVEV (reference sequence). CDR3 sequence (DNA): TGTGCCAGCAGTTCCCGGGTTTCCTACAATGAGCAGTTCTTC. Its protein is CASSSRVSYNEQFF.

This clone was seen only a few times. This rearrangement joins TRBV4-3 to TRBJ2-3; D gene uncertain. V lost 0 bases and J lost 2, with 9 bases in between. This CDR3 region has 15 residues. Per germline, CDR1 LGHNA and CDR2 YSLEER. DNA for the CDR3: TGCGCCAGCAGCCAAGATTCGGGCCCCACAGATACGCAGTATTTT. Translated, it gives CASSQDSGPTDTQYF.